The clone carrying this T cell receptor beta chain was detected once. The entry originates in a study of T cell responses to AZD1222 COVID-19 vaccine. The data were produced by immunoSEQ multiplex PCR, yet TCRdb's version contains in-frame clones alone and is incomplete. The table shows 75,000 to 80,000 clones, with about 80% occurring only once. The CDR3 contains 15 residues. V was pared by 0 bases and J by 3 bases, with 10 bases between. Germline values: CDR1 SGHDT, CDR2 YYEEEE. The rearrangement uses TRBV5-6 and TRBJ2-1, with unresolved D. This specimen consisted of peripheral blood, obtained 28 days after the second dose of the MenACWY control vaccine. This receptor was obtained from an adult who received the MenACWY meningococcal vaccine as a control. CDR3 amino acids: CASSLVTEYYNEQFF. CDR3 nucleotide sequence: TGTGCCAGCAGCTTGGTAACGGAATACTACAATGAGCAGTTCTTC.